This TCR beta chain originates from a study of T cells after yellow fever vaccination (dated by TCRdb to between 2017 and 2020). For the study in its entirety: The SMART-Seq v4 Ultra Low Input RNA kit was used to prepare libraries from fractions with low cell numbers. To follow T-cell clones before and after primary and booster YFV17D yellow fever vaccination, bulk TCR alpha and beta repertoires were sequenced over time. The cohort comprised two healthy male donors, one aged 18 to 29 and one aged 30 to 40 years. Bulk PBMC replicates and cell subsets were isolated from blood drawn at multiple timepoints before and after both primary and secondary immunization. General study outcomes and caveats: Because abundant contaminating clonotypes from the bulk population could be contained in FACS-sorted repertoires, computational filtering was required. A small share of clonotypes was detected in both CD4 and CD8 compartments, with the overlap likely arising from convergent recombination. Because only a couple of donors were included in the study, the extent to which the findings can be generalized is limited. Most clones expanded after primary vaccination were re-detected after the booster (almost 97% of CD4 and about 88% of CD8), suggesting broad memory maintenance. The secondary T-cell response was weaker than the primary response but faster, peaking on day 5 instead of day 15.

In its sample, this clonotype was seen a few times. No antigen is known for it. No qualities accompany the bases; no much larger clone lies one base away. From cysteine to phenylalanine, the CDR3 is 17 amino acids long. Only the CDR3 DNA is retained, 51 bases long and in frame from the first base. The germline V end is reduced by 0 bases and the J end by 0 bases; junction bases left unmatched: 9. CDR1 and CDR2 are drawn from the germline V gene (reference sequence): DFQATT, SNEGSKA. The treatment or condition label of this sample denotes: live attenuated yellow fever vaccine strain. At each blood-draw timepoint, two biological replicates of bulk PBMCs were collected. A standard Ficoll-Paque protocol was used to isolate PBMCs from peripheral blood. TriZol was used to extract RNA from bulk PBMCs, from CD4 and CD8 fractions, and from dextramer-positive and dextramer-negative fractions. TCR cDNA was made using 5'RACE template switching, a step that added a universal primer site and unique molecular identifiers. Priming for cDNA synthesis came from both the TCR alpha and TCR beta constant segments. Library amplification involved two PCR steps, and the second step added sample barcodes and sequencing adapters. Sequencing of libraries was performed on Illumina HiSeq 2500 (2x100 bp) or NovaSeq (2x150 bp). The study's processing was this. MIGEC handled demultiplexing of reads and collapsing into UMI consensus sequences, while MiXCR performed V(D)J alignment. Vaccine-responding clonotypes were identified with edgeR using replicate PBMC samples, with FDR below 0.01 and a log2 fold change above 5 up to day 15 being required. Each bulk clonotype received a CD4 or CD8 identity based on whether the sequenced CD4 or CD8 repertoire contained that clonotype at higher abundance. Starting from the raw public reads, TCRdb applied fastp trimming at Q25, assembled clones with MiXCR and retained in-frame beta chains. Every distinct CDR3 protein forms one entry, paired with its most common genes and DNA. These V and J calls are TCRdb output, not the study's own analysis. For this sample there are 450,000 to 550,000 distinct CDR3 sequences; 21% appear just once. In total, the top ten clones hold about 17% of the sample.

Sequencing used PBMCs, obtained around 3 weeks after the first yellow fever vaccination. The receptor chain draws on TRBV20-1 and TRBJ1-1, with 8 bases matching TRBD1. The sequence derives from a man between 18 and 35 years old who received the YFV17D yellow fever vaccine. The DNA sequence reads TGCAGTGCTAGAGATGGGACAGGAGAACTCATGAACACTGAAGCTTTCTTT. Translated, it reads CSARDGTGELMNTEAFF.